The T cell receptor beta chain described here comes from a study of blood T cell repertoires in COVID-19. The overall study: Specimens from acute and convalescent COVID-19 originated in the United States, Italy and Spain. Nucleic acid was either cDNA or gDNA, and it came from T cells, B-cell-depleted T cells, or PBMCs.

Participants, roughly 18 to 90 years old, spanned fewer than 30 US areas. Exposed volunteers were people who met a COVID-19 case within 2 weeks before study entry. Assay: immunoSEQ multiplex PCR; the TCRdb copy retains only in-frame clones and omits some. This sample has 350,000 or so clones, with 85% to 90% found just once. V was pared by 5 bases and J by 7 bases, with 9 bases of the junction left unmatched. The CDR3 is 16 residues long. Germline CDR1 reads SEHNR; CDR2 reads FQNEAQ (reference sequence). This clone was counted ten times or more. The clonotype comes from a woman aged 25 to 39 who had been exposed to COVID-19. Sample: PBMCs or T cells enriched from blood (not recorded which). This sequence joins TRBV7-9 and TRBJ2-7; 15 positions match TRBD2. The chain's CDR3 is CASSRGLAGGVGEQYF. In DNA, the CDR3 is TGTGCCAGCAGCCGAGGACTAGCGGGAGGGGTGGGAGAGCAGTACTTC.